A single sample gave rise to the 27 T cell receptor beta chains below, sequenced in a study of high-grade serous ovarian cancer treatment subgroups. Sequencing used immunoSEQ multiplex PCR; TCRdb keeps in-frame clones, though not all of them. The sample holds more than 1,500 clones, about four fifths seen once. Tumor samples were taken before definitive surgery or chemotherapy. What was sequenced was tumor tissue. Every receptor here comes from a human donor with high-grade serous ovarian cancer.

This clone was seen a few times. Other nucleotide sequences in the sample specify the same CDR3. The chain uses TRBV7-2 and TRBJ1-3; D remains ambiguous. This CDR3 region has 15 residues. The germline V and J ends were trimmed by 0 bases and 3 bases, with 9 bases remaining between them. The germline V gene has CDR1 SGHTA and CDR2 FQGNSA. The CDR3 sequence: CASSLAQVGGNTIYF. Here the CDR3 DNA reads TGTGCCAGCAGCTTAGCCCAGGTCGGTGGAAACACCATATATTTT.

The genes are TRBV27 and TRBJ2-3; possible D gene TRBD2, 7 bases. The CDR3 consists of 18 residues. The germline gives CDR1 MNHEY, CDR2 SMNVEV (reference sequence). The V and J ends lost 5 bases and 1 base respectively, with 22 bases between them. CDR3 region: CASSPLVGGGLGTDTQYF. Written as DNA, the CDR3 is TGTGCCAGCAGTCCCCTGGTGGGGGGGGGCTTGGGCACAGATACGCAGTATTTT.

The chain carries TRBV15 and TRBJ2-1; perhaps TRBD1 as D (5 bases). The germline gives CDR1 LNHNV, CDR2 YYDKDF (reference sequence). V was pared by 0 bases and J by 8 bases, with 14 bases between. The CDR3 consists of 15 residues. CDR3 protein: CATSRDVVGVYEQFF. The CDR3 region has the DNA TGTGCCACCAGCAGAGATGTCGTAGGGGTGTATGAGCAGTTCTTC.

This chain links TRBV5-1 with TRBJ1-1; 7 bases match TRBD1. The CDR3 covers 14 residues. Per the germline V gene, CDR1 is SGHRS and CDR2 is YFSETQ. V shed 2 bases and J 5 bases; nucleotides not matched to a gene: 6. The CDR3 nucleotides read TGCGCCAGCAGCTTAGAGGGGGCGGGAACTGAAGCTTTCTTT. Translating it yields CASSLEGAGTEAFF.

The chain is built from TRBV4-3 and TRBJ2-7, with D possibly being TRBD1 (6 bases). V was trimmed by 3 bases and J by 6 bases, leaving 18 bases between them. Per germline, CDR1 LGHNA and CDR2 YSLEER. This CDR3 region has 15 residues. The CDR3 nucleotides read TGCGCCAGCAGCCAGGTTCGGGACATCCCCCTCGAGCAGTACTTC. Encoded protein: CASSQVRDIPLEQYF.

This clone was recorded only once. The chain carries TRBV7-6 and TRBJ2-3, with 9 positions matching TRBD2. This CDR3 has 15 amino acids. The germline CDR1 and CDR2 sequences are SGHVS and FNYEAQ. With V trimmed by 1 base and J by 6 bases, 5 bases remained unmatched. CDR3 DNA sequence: TGTGCCAGCAGCTTAGGCGGGAGGGAGGCGGATACGCAGTATTTT. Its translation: CASSLGGREADTQYF.

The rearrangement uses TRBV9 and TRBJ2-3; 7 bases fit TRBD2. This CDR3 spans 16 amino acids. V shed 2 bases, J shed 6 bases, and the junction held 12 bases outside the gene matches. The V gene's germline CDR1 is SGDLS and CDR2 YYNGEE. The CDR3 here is CASSVDWRGSYDTQYF. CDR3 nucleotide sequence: TGTGCCAGCAGCGTTGATTGGCGCGGGAGTTACGATACGCAGTATTTT.

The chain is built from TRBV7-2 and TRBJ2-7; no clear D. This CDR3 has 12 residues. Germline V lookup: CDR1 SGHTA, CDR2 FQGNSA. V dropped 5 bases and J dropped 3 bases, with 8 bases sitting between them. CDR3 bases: TGTGCCAGCAGCCTCCAAGGCTACGAGCAGTACTTC. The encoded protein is CASSLQGYEQYF.

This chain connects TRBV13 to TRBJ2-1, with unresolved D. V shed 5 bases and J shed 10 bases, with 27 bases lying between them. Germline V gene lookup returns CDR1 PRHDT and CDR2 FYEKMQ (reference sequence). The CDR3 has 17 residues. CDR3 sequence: CASSLFRAGPSAKEQFF. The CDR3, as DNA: TGTGCCAGCAGCCTGTTCCGGGCTGGTCCTTCCGCGAAAGAGCAGTTCTTC. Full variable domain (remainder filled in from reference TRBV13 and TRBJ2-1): AAGVIQSPRHLIKEKRETATLKCYPIPRHDTVYWYQQGPGQDPQFLISFYEKMQSDKGSIPDRFSAQQFSDYHSELNMSSLELGDSALYFCASSLFRAGPSAKEQFFGPGTRLTVL.

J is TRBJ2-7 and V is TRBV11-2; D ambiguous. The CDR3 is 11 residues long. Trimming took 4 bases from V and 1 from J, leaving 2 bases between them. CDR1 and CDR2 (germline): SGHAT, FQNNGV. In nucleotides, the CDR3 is TGTGCCAGCAGCTCATCCTACGAGCAGTACTTC. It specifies CASSSSYEQYF.

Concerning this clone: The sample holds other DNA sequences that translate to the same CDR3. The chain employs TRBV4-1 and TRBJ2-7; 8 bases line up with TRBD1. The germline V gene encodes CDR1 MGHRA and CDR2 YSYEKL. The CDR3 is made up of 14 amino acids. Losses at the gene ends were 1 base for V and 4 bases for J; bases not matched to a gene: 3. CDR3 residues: CASSQARGPYEQYF. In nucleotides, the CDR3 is TGCGCCAGCAGCCAAGCCAGGGGGCCTTACGAGCAGTACTTC.

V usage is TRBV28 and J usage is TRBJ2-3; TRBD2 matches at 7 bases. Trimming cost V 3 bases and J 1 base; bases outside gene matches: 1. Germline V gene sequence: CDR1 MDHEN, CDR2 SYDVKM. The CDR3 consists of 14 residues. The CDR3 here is CASSFLAGTDTQYF. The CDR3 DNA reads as TGTGCCAGCAGTTTCCTAGCGGGCACAGATACGCAGTATTTT.

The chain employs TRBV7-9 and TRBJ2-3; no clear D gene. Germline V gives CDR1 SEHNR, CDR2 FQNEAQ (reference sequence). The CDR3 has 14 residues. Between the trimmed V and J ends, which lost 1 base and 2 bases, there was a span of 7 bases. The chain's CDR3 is CASSLEGTTDTQYF. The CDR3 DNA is TGTGCCAGCAGCTTAGAGGGTACCACAGATACGCAGTATTTT.

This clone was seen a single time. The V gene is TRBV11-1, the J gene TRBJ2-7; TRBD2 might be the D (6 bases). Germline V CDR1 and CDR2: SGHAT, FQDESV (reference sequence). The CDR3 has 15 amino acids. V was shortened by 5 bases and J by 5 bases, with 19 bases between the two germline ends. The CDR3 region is CASSLRGGETNEQYF. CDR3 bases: TGTGCCAGCAGCCTGCGGGGCGGGGAAACGAACGAGCAGTACTTC.

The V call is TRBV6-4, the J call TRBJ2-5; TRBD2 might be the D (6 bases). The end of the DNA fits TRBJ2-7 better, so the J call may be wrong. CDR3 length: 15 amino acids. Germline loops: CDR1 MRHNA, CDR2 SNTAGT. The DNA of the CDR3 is TGTGCCAGCAAGGGCGGGACCCACATTTCCTACGAGCAGTACTTC. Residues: CASKGGTHISYEQYF.

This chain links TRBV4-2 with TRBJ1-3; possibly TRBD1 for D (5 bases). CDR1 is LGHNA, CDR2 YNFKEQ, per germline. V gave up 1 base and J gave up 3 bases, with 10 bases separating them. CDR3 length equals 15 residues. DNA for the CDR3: TGTGCCAGCAGCCAAGTATCCGGGGGTGGAAACACCATATATTTT. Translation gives CASSQVSGGGNTIYF.

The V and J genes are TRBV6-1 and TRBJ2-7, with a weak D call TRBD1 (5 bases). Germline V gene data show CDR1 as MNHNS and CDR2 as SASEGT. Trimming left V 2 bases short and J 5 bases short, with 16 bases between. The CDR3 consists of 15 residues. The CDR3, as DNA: TGTGCCAGCAGTGAACCATCCGCCAGGGCCCACGAGCAGTACTTC. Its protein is CASSEPSARAHEQYF.

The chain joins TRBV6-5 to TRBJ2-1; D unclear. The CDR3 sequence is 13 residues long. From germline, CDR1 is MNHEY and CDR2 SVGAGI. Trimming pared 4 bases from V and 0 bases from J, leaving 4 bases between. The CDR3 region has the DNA TGTGCCAGCAGTTCCAGCTCCTACAATGAGCAGTTCTTC. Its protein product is CASSSSSYNEQFF.

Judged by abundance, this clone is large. CDR3: CASSGGTSGRETQYF. As DNA, the CDR3 is TGTGCCAGCAGCGGCGGGACTAGCGGGAGGGAGACCCAGTACTTC. V is TRBV9 and J is TRBJ2-5; 15 bases are shared with TRBD2. This CDR3 spans 15 amino acids. V dropped 3 bases and J dropped 5; count of bases not matched to a gene: 2. Germline V lookup: CDR1 SGDLS, CDR2 YYNGEE. Looking up the rest from reference TRBV9 and TRBJ2-5 gives the full variable domain: DSGVTQTPKHLITATGQRVTLRCSPRSGDLSVYWYQQSLDQGLQFLIQYYNGEERAKGNILERFSAQQFPDLHSELNLSSLELGDSALYFCASSGGTSGRETQYFGPGTRLLVL.

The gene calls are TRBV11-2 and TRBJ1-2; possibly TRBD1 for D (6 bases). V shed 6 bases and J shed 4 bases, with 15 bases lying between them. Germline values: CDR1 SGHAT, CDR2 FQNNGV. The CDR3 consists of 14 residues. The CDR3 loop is CASRPAQGSYGYTF. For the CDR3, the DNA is TGTGCCAGCAGACCCGCCCAGGGGAGCTATGGCTACACCTTC.

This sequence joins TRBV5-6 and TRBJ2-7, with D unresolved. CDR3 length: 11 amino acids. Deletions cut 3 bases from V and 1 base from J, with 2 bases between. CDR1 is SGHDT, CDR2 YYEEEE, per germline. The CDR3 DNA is TGTGCCAGCAGCTCATCCTACGAGCAGTACTTC. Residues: CASSSSYEQYF.

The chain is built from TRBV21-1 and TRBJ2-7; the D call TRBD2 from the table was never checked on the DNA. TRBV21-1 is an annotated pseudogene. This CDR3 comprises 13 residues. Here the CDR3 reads CASSKVRTYEQYF. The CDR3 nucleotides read TGTGCCAGCAGCAAAGTGAGGACCTACGAGCAGTACTTC.

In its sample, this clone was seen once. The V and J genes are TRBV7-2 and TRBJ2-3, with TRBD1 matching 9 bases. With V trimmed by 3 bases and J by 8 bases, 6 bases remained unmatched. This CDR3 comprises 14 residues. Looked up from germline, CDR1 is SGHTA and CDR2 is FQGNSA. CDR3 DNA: TGTGCCAGCAGCTTGGGAGCGACAGGGGGTACGCAGTATTTT. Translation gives CASSLGATGGTQYF.

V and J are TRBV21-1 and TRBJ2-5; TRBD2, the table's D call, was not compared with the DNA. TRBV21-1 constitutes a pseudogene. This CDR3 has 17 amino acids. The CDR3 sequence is CASSKGRASGRPDTQYF. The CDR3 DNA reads TGTGCCAGCAGCAAAGGGAGGGCTAGCGGGAGACCAGACACCCAGTACTTC.

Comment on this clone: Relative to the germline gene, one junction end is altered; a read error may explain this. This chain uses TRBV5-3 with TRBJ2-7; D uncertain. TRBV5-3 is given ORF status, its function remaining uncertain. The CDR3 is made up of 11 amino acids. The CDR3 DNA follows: TGTGCCAGCAGCTCATCCTACGAGCAGTACTTC. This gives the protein CASSSSYEQYF.

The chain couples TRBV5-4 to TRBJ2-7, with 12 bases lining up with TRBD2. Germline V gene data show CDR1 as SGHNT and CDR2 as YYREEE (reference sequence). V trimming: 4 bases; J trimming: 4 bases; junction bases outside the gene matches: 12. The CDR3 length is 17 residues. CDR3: CASSKPGLAGSVYEQYF. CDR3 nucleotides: TGTGCCAGCAGCAAGCCCGGACTAGCGGGAAGTGTGTACGAGCAGTACTTC.

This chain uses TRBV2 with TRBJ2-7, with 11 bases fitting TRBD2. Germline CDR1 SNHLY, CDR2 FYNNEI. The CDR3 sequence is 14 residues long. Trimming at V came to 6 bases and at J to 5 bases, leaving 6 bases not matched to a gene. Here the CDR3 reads CASSLTSGINEQYF. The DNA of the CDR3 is TGTGCCAGCAGCTTGACTAGCGGGATCAACGAGCAGTACTTC.